The 16 T cell receptor beta chains below come from one sample, sequenced in a study of CD8+ T cells in alopecia areata. Noted treatment: oral pan-JAK inhibitor, 5-10 mg twice daily. Once RNA had been extracted, it was reverse transcribed into cDNA to act as the sequencing template. Here immunoSEQ multiplex PCR was the method, and the copy in TCRdb shows in-frame clones only, minus some. The data hold over 250,000 clones, with around 64% observed a single time. The sample in question was CD4+ T cells sorted from blood, obtained between weeks 51 and 52, from a patient treated with tofacitinib. All receptors derive from a human donor with alopecia areata.

The gene calls are TRBV7-9 and TRBJ2-7, with D uncertain. The CDR3 length is 11 residues. The V gene lost 3 bases and the J gene lost 4 bases, with 4 bases spanning the gap. Germline CDR1 and CDR2: SEHNR and FQNEAQ (reference sequence). The CDR3 sequence is CASSFHYEQYF. As DNA, the CDR3 is TGTGCCAGCAGCTTCCATTACGAGCAGTACTTC.

Only a few counts were recorded for this clone. The V and J genes are TRBV30 and TRBJ2-1; 7 bases map to TRBD2. The CDR3 spans 13 residues. Germline trimming cut 4 bases from V and 6 bases from J; bases unmatched to any gene: 6. Per germline, CDR1 GTSNPN and CDR2 SVGIG (reference sequence). Here the CDR3 reads CAWNPGGTNEQFF. The CDR3, as DNA: TGTGCCTGGAATCCCGGGGGGACCAATGAGCAGTTCTTC.

The chain recombines TRBV5-1 with TRBJ1-5; 10 nucleotides line up with TRBD1. Per the germline V gene, CDR1 is SGHRS and CDR2 is YFSETQ. The junction had 6 bases not matched to a gene; V was cut back by 3 bases and J by 6 bases. The CDR3 sequence is 15 residues long. The CDR3 region has the DNA TGCGCCAGCAGCTCTGGGACAGGGGTGAGTCAGCCCCAGCATTTT. It is translated as CASSSGTGVSQPQHF.

The J gene is TRBJ1-2, the V gene TRBV7-2; a weak D match, TRBD1 (5 bases). V lost 4 bases and J 2 bases, leaving 17 bases between the germline ends. This CDR3 is 16 amino acids long. Germline CDR1 reads SGHTA; CDR2 reads FQGNSA. The CDR3 DNA reads as TGTGCCAGCAGCTCTGGCCCGGGAGGGGTAAACTATGGCTACACCTTC. This translates into CASSSGPGGVNYGYTF.

This chain uses TRBV7-9 with TRBJ2-3, with D perhaps TRBD1 (5 bases). The CDR3 has 13 residues. Germline loops: CDR1 SEHNR, CDR2 FQNEAQ (reference sequence). V lost 5 bases to trimming and J lost 8 bases, with 14 bases between them. As DNA, the CDR3 is TGTGCCAGCAGCCCCAGGGTTCCGGGTACGCAGTATTTT. Protein sequence: CASSPRVPGTQYF.

The chain links TRBV5-1 to TRBJ2-4; D may be TRBD1 (5 bases). Trimming removed 3 bases from V and 6 bases from J, with 13 bases in between. The CDR3 sequence is 14 residues long. Germline V gene sequence: CDR1 SGHRS, CDR2 YFSETQ. CDR3 DNA: TGCGCCAGCAGCTGGGGCGACAGCCTAAACATTCAGTACTTC. The encoded protein is CASSWGDSLNIQYF.

The chain uses TRBV30 and TRBJ2-7, with D possibly being TRBD1 (5 bases). The V end was cut by 3 bases, the J end by 9 bases, with 15 bases between. The CDR3 consists of 12 residues. Germline V lookup: CDR1 GTSNPN, CDR2 SVGIG (reference sequence). CDR3 nucleotides: TGTGCCTGGAGAGATAGGGGTTTCGCGCAGTACTTC. Translating gives CAWRDRGFAQYF.

The J gene is TRBJ2-7, the V gene TRBV7-9, with D perhaps matching TRBD1 (5 bases). The length of the CDR3 is 13 residues. Between the trimmed V and J ends, which lost 0 bases and 7 bases, there was a span of 10 bases. Germline CDR1 reads SEHNR; CDR2 reads FQNEAQ (reference sequence). The DNA for the CDR3 is TGTGCCAGCAGCTTAGCGACAGACCTGGAGCAGTACTTC. Translating it yields CASSLATDLEQYF.

The chain combines TRBV30 with TRBJ1-5; D is uncertain. The CDR3 is 15 residues long. V was shortened by 0 bases and J by 5 bases, with 14 bases between the two germline ends. The germline V gene encodes CDR1 GTSNPN and CDR2 SVGIG (reference sequence). The CDR3 bases are TGTGCCTGGAGTGTACAAAGGATGCCCGATCAGCCCCAGCATTTT. It specifies CAWSVQRMPDQPQHF.

V and J are TRBV5-6 and TRBJ2-7, with D tentatively TRBD1 or TRBD2 (5 bases each). Looked up from germline, CDR1 is SGHDT and CDR2 is YYEEEE. V was clipped by 3 bases and J by 5 bases, with 12 bases between them. This CDR3 spans 13 amino acids. CDR3 sequence (DNA): TGTGCCAGCAGCTGGGGACCAGGACACGAGCAGTACTTC. Residues: CASSWGPGHEQYF.

This chain connects TRBV30 to TRBJ1-3; D not resolved. The germline CDR1 and CDR2 sequences are GTSNPN and SVGIG (reference sequence). This CDR3 is built from 12 residues. Trimming took off 0 bases at V and 2 bases at J, with 2 bases between the two ends. In nucleotides, the CDR3 is TGTGCCTGGAGTGTAGCTGGAAACACCATATATTTT. Translating it yields CAWSVAGNTIYF.

V and J are TRBV25-1 and TRBJ1-2, with D possibly matching TRBD1 (6 bases). The germline V gene has CDR1 MGHDK and CDR2 SYGVNS. The CDR3 is 13 amino acids. V was cut by 1 base and J by 5 bases, with 8 bases left in between. CDR3 loop: CASSEWTDYGYTF. As DNA, the CDR3 is TGTGCCAGCAGTGAATGGACAGATTATGGCTACACCTTC.

The chain carries TRBV10-3 and TRBJ1-5; no clear D. Trimming left V 0 bases short and J 2 bases short, with 11 bases between. The germline gives CDR1 ENHRY, CDR2 SYGVKD. CDR3 size: 16 residues. CDR3 residues: CAISESRRLGNQPQHF. The CDR3 DNA is TGTGCCATCAGTGAGTCCAGGAGGTTAGGCAATCAGCCCCAGCATTTT.

In its sample, this clone was seen once. The CDR3 DNA sequence: TGTGCCAGCACCTTAAGGGGAGGGGGCAGAGACACTGAAGCTTTCTTT. Its translation: CASTLRGGGRDTEAFF. The rearrangement uses TRBV4-2 and TRBJ1-1; TRBD1 aligns across 7 bases. V lost 7 bases and J lost 3; bases outside the gene matches: 14. CDR3 length: 16 residues. Germline V gene data show CDR1 as LGHNA and CDR2 as YNFKEQ.

This clone was detected only a few times. This chain connects TRBV13 to TRBJ2-7; the D gene is possibly TRBD2 (6 bases). V lost 7 bases and J lost 1, with 17 bases in between. The CDR3 contains 15 residues. Germline V lookup: CDR1 PRHDT, CDR2 FYEKMQ (reference sequence). For the CDR3, the DNA is TGTGCCAGCACCATTGGGGGACTTTGGTCCTACGAGCAGTACTTC. It codes for CASTIGGLWSYEQYF.

This chain connects TRBV7-2 to TRBJ1-4; D unclear. The CDR3 sequence is 13 residues long. V lost 4 bases and J lost 8, with 11 bases in between. The germline CDR1 and CDR2 sequences are SGHTA and FQGNSA. The CDR3 sequence is CASSSRRNEKLFF. In nucleotides, the CDR3 is TGTGCCAGCAGCTCGCGCAGGAACGAAAAACTGTTTTTT.